These 20 T cell receptor beta chains share one sample of origin, sequenced in a study of neurological immune-mediated disorders. MiXCR, applied by TCRdb to the 5' RACE reads, yields one record per CDR3 protein. The table has more than 40,000 distinct CDR3 sequences, about 15% seen once. Sequenced material: CD4+ T cells from blood. The receptors come from an older woman with HTLV-1-associated myelopathy (HAM/TSP).

This clonotype was found many times. The chain employs TRBV5-5 and TRBJ2-7, with a weak D call TRBD1 (6 bases). The CDR3 covers 15 residues. V shed 0 bases and J shed 3 bases, with 13 bases lying between them. Looked up from germline, CDR1 is SGHKS and CDR2 is YYEKEE (reference sequence). As DNA, the CDR3 is TGTGCCAGCAGCTTGGTGCCAGGGGCCGACTACGAGCAGTACTTC. Its translation is CASSLVPGADYEQYF.

There are many counts of this clonotype. This chain uses TRBV12-3 or TRBV12-4 with TRBJ1-6, with D possibly being TRBD1 (5 bases). The CDR3 loop spans 15 amino acids. The V and J ends lost 5 bases and 10 bases respectively, with 18 bases between them. For the CDR3, the DNA is TGTGCCAGCAGTGGCCCCCAGGGTTTCGGGTCACCCCTCCACTTT. Its protein product is CASSGPQGFGSPLHF.

This clonotype has a count of ten or more. The chain joins TRBV10-3 to TRBJ2-3; D not certain. This CDR3 is built from 14 residues. Germline-derived CDR1 and CDR2 are ENHRY and SYGVKD. The V end lost 6 bases, the J end lost 0 bases, and 10 bases lay between the germline ends. CDR3 loop: CAISDMASTDTQYF. CDR3 nucleotides: TGTGCCATCAGCGACATGGCTAGCACAGATACGCAGTATTTT.

This clonotype was detected many times. The chain uses TRBV5-1 and TRBJ2-3, with D possibly being TRBD1 (6 bases). The V end lost 3 bases, the J end lost 2 bases, and 10 bases lay between the germline ends. The germline gives CDR1 SGHRS, CDR2 YFSETQ. This CDR3 has 14 residues. The CDR3 protein is CASSYQGHTDTQYF. The CDR3 DNA sequence: TGCGCCAGCAGCTACCAGGGGCACACAGATACGCAGTATTTT.

This clonotype was recorded at least ten times. The chain carries TRBV7-2 and TRBJ1-1, with D maybe TRBD1 (6 bases). This CDR3 spans 14 amino acids. CDR1 is SGHTA and CDR2 is FQGNSA in the germline V gene. V was trimmed by 2 bases and J by 4 bases, leaving 11 bases between them. CDR3 protein: CASSLRGGGTEAFF. CDR3 nucleotides: TGTGCCAGCAGCTTAAGGGGAGGGGGCACTGAAGCTTTCTTT.

The chain uses TRBV5-1 and TRBJ2-3; TRBD2 might be the D (5 bases). CDR1 and CDR2 (germline): SGHRS, YFSETQ. The V end was cut by 4 bases, the J end by 2 bases, with 14 bases between. This CDR3 is 15 amino acids long. The CDR3 nucleotides are TGCGCCAGCAGCCAAGGACTTTTTCCCACAGATACGCAGTATTTT. Protein sequence: CASSQGLFPTDTQYF. Full variable domain (outside the CDR3, taken from reference TRBV5-1 and TRBJ2-3): KAGVTQTPRYLIKTRGQQVTLSCSPISGHRSVSWYQQTPGQGLQFLFEYFSETQRNKGNFPGRFSGRQFSNSRSEMNVSTLELGDSALYLCASSQGLFPTDTQYFGPGTRLTVL.

In its sample, this clonotype was seen many times. J is TRBJ2-7 and V is TRBV7-2; TRBD1 matches 10 bases. CDR1 and CDR2 from the germline V gene are SGHTA and FQGNSA. The CDR3 covers 15 residues. Trimming at V came to 5 bases and at J to 0 bases, leaving 4 bases not matched to a gene. The chain's CDR3 is CASSTRTGGSYEQYF. CDR3 sequence (DNA): TGTGCCAGCAGCACCCGGACAGGGGGCTCCTACGAGCAGTACTTC.

Only a few counts were recorded for this clonotype. V is TRBV7-9 and J is TRBJ1-1, with TRBD1 identical over 8 bases. This CDR3 region has 15 residues. Germline V gives CDR1 SEHNR, CDR2 FQNEAQ (reference sequence). The V and J ends lost 3 bases and 7 bases, in that order; junction bases with no gene match: 10. The CDR3 loop reads CASSFSSGGLVEAFF. Written as DNA, the CDR3 is TGTGCCAGCAGCTTTTCGTCAGGGGGCTTGGTTGAAGCTTTCTTT.

The gene calls are TRBV19 and TRBJ2-3; D call uncertain. This CDR3 contains 13 residues. Germline values: CDR1 LNHDA, CDR2 SQIVND (reference sequence). V was pared by 3 bases and J by 10 bases, with 14 bases between. The CDR3 DNA follows: TGTGCCAGTAGTATTGAGTACCCTTTACCGCAGTATTTT. This codes for CASSIEYPLPQYF.

Ten or more counts support this clonotype. This chain links TRBV7-9 with TRBJ1-5; TRBD1 is a possible D gene (5 bases). Trimming removed 7 bases from V and 5 bases from J, with 12 bases in between. This CDR3 has 13 residues. Germline loops: CDR1 SEHNR, CDR2 FQNEAQ (reference sequence). CDR3 in amino acids: CASTAGPDQPQHF. CDR3 in DNA: TGTGCCAGCACTGCGGGGCCCGATCAGCCCCAGCATTTT.

This clonotype appeared many times. The chain recombines TRBV6-5 with TRBJ1-1; D unclear. V was clipped by 6 bases and J by 1 base, with 3 bases between them. The CDR3 length is 11 residues. Germline V gene data show CDR1 as MNHEY and CDR2 as SVGAGI. CDR3 in amino acids: CASRRNTEAFF. As DNA, the CDR3 is TGTGCCAGCAGAAGGAACACTGAAGCTTTCTTT.

This clonotype was observed many times. The chain joins TRBV6-6 to TRBJ1-1; D is ambiguous. This CDR3 is 14 amino acids long. From germline, CDR1 is MNHNY and CDR2 SVGAGI (reference sequence). V lost 4 bases and J lost 3, with 12 bases in between. CDR3 loop: CASSSSGWDTEAFF. CDR3 bases: TGTGCCAGCAGTTCATCGGGCTGGGACACTGAAGCTTTCTTT.

This clonotype was detected ten times or more. The V gene is TRBV5-1, the J gene TRBJ1-2; D possibly corresponds to TRBD1 (5 bases). This CDR3 comprises 14 residues. The ends were cut back, 3 bases at V and 2 bases at J, with 11 bases in the middle. Germline V gene data show CDR1 as SGHRS and CDR2 as YFSETQ. The CDR3 spells CASSSPGGNYGYTF. The CDR3 DNA sequence: TGCGCCAGCAGCTCGCCCGGGGGGAACTATGGCTACACCTTC.

Points on this clonotype: A read error is possible here, since a much larger clone lies one base away. The chain recombines TRBV6-1 with TRBJ1-2; D may be TRBD1 (6 bases). Germline-derived CDR1 and CDR2 are MNHNS and SASEGT. The CDR3 covers 15 residues. CDR3 amino acids: CTSSLEGGVNYGYTF. The CDR3 coding sequence is TGTACCAGCAGTCTCGAGGGGGGAGTGAACTATGGCTACACCTTC.

In this sample, this clonotype turned up many times. V is TRBV4-1 and J is TRBJ2-2; no reliable D call. CDR1 and CDR2 (germline): MGHRA, YSYEKL. V was cut by 0 bases and J by 5 bases, with 13 bases left in between. The CDR3 is 16 amino acids. The CDR3 DNA reads TGCGCCAGCAGCCAAGAGATCGGATCGAGAACCGGGGAGCTGTTTTTT. Translation: CASSQEIGSRTGELFF.

Many counts were recorded for this clonotype. The V call is TRBV20-1, the J call TRBJ2-5; 8 nucleotides align to TRBD2. Germline CDR1 DFQATT, CDR2 SNEGSKA (reference sequence). The CDR3 covers 15 residues. J was trimmed by 4 bases and V by 1 base; bases with no gene match: 8. CDR3 DNA: TGCAGTGCTAGAGTTGGCGGGGGGCAGGGAGAGACCCAGTACTTC. The encoded protein is CSARVGGGQGETQYF.

The rearrangement uses TRBV6-2 or TRBV6-3 and TRBJ2-7, with D perhaps TRBD1 (6 bases). Germline lookup yields CDR1 MNHEY and CDR2 SVGEGT. V gave up 0 bases and J gave up 7 bases, with 16 bases separating them. CDR3 length equals 15 residues. The CDR3 here is CASSYSTGSRWEQYF. CDR3 in DNA: TGTGCCAGCAGTTACTCGACAGGATCCAGGTGGGAGCAGTACTTC.

There are many counts of this clonotype. CDR3 sequence: CSVLQLASTDTQYF. CDR3 nucleotides: TGCAGCGTCCTACAGCTGGCTAGCACAGATACGCAGTATTTT. The chain combines TRBV29-1 with TRBJ2-3; D not resolved. Looked up from germline, CDR1 is SQVTM and CDR2 is ANQGSEA. CDR3 length: 14 residues. Trimming removed 6 bases from V and 0 bases from J, with 13 bases in between.

This clonotype has a count of ten or more. CDR3 in amino acids: CATKQGEYEKLFF. The CDR3 DNA reads TGTGCCACCAAGCAGGGGGAGTATGAAAAACTGTTTTTT. V gene TRBV10-3 combines with J gene TRBJ1-4; 7 nucleotides agree with TRBD1. The germline gives CDR1 ENHRY, CDR2 SYGVKD. The CDR3 has 13 amino acids. After removal of 10 bases from V and 6 bases from J, the junction contained 8 bases not matched to a gene.

The sample holds many counts of this clonotype. The chain employs TRBV10-2 and TRBJ2-1; D not certain. This CDR3 is 14 amino acids long. V lost 2 bases and J 3 bases, leaving 8 bases between the germline ends. Germline-derived CDR1 and CDR2 are WSHSY and SAAADI. CDR3 region: CASSEPQIYNEQFF. CDR3 nucleotides: TGCGCCAGCAGTGAGCCGCAGATCTACAATGAGCAGTTCTTC.